These 20 T cell receptor beta chains came from one sample sequenced in a study of PD-1 blockade in classical Hodgkin lymphoma. Each patient's relapse followed autologous stem cell transplantation, and brentuximab vedotin exposure varied. The repertoire was sequenced with immunoSEQ multiplex PCR; TCRdb's copy has only in-frame clones and lacks some. The sample includes about 13,000 clones, around 90% of them seen just once. This specimen consisted of peripheral blood mononuclear cells (PBMCs), obtained at baseline. The receptors were gathered from a human donor with classical Hodgkin lymphoma.

The chain recombines TRBV30 with TRBJ2-3; no definite D call. The germline V gene has CDR1 GTSNPN and CDR2 SVGIG (reference sequence). With 0 bases removed from V and 5 bases from J, the gap between germline ends came to 18 bases. CDR3 length equals 16 residues. CDR3 DNA: TGTGCCTGGAGTGTACCGGGCAGAGGAGTTGGAGATACGCAGTATTTT. Protein: CAWSVPGRGVGDTQYF.

V gene TRBV19 combines with J gene TRBJ1-4; no firm D call. From germline, CDR1 is LNHDA and CDR2 SQIVND (reference sequence). V was shortened by 4 bases and J by 3 bases, with 9 bases between the two germline ends. The length of the CDR3 is 14 residues. CDR3 DNA sequence: TGTGCCAGTAGTACGAAGAGACCTAATGAAAAACTGTTTTTT. This codes for CASSTKRPNEKLFF.

The V call is TRBV18, the J call TRBJ2-1, with TRBD1 matching over 7 bases. This CDR3 region has 14 residues. Trimming cost V 6 bases and J 5 bases; bases outside gene matches: 7. Germline CDR1 and CDR2: KGHSH and LQKENI. The chain's CDR3 is CASSPTTGHNEQFF. The CDR3 bases are TGTGCCAGCTCCCCTACGACAGGGCACAATGAGCAGTTCTTC.

The chain combines TRBV6-4 with TRBJ2-6; D uncertain. CDR3 size: 17 residues. Germline-derived CDR1 and CDR2 are MRHNA and SNTAGT. The germline V and J ends were trimmed by 5 bases and 5 bases, with 19 bases remaining between them. The CDR3 nucleotides are TGTGCCAGCAGTCCCTGGTATGCACAAAGTCGGGCCAACGTCCTGACTTTC. Its protein product is CASSPWYAQSRANVLTF.

V is TRBV18 and J is TRBJ1-4; D might be TRBD1 (5 bases). Germline V gives CDR1 KGHSH, CDR2 LQKENI. With 1 base removed from V and 8 bases from J, the gap between germline ends came to 11 bases. The CDR3 loop spans 14 amino acids. The CDR3, as DNA: TGTGCCAGCTCACCACAAGGGCAGGGAGAAAAACTGTTTTTT. Residues: CASSPQGQGEKLFF.

The V gene is TRBV4-2, the J gene TRBJ1-6, with 7 bases matching TRBD1. The CDR3 spans 17 residues. V lost 1 base, J lost 5 bases, and 8 bases stayed unmatched. Germline V gene sequence: CDR1 LGHNA, CDR2 YNFKEQ. The CDR3 nucleotides are TGTGCCAGCAGCCAAGCCAATGGACAGGTCCATAATTCACCCCTCCACTTT. Translation gives CASSQANGQVHNSPLHF.

The rearrangement uses TRBV10-1 and TRBJ2-2; 7 nucleotides align to TRBD1. The CDR3 runs 15 residues. Germline values: CDR1 WNHNN, CDR2 SYGVQD (reference sequence). The junction had 6 bases not matched to a gene; V was cut back by 6 bases and J by 2 bases. The CDR3 region is CASSPGTANTGELFF. The CDR3, as DNA: TGCGCCAGCAGCCCCGGGACAGCAAACACCGGGGAGCTGTTTTTT.

The rearrangement joins TRBV25-1 to TRBJ2-7; 9 bases fit TRBD1. Germline lookup yields CDR1 MGHDK and CDR2 SYGVNS. The CDR3 has 14 residues. V was pared by 6 bases and J by 0 bases, with 3 bases of the junction left unmatched. CDR3 nucleotide sequence: TGTGCCAGCAGCGGGACAGGGCACTCCTACGAGCAGTACTTC. Translation gives CASSGTGHSYEQYF.

The chain is built from TRBV4-1 and TRBJ1-5; possibly TRBD1 for D (5 bases). Trimming cost V 1 base and J 10 bases, with 20 bases left between them. The CDR3 runs to 16 residues. Germline V gene lookup returns CDR1 MGHRA and CDR2 YSYEKL. The CDR3 loop is CASSQVLTGQRFPQHF. The CDR3 nucleotides are TGCGCCAGCAGCCAAGTGTTGACTGGACAAAGATTCCCCCAGCATTTT.

This clone was recorded once. The chain is built from TRBV7-3 and TRBJ2-1; 12 positions agree with TRBD2. CDR1 and CDR2 from the germline V gene are SGHTA and FQGTGA. V lost 5 bases, J lost 9 bases, and 8 bases stayed unmatched. There are 15 residues in the CDR3. CDR3: CASSLRLAGESEQFF. CDR3 bases: TGTGCCAGCAGCCTTCGACTAGCGGGAGAGAGTGAGCAGTTCTTC.

The chain has TRBV11-2 and TRBJ1-2, with D possibly matching TRBD1 (6 bases). Germline V gene data show CDR1 as SGHAT and CDR2 as FQNNGV. CDR3 length: 16 amino acids. Trimming stripped 5 bases from V and 3 bases from J, with 19 bases between. CDR3 amino acids: CASSIQGGQRYYGYTF. The CDR3 nucleotides read TGTGCCAGCAGCATACAGGGCGGGCAGAGATACTATGGCTACACCTTC.

The chain is built from TRBV5-1 and TRBJ2-7, with D perhaps matching TRBD1 (6 bases). The CDR3 has 13 amino acids. V was cut by 3 bases and J by 3 bases, with 10 bases left in between. Germline assignment: CDR1 SGHRS and CDR2 YFSETQ. In DNA form, the CDR3 reads TGCGCCAGCAGCTCCACAGGGAACTACGAGCAGTACTTC. It translates to CASSSTGNYEQYF.

The V and J genes are TRBV19 and TRBJ1-5; D remains ambiguous. CDR1 LNHDA and CDR2 SQIVND come from the germline V gene (reference sequence). V was cut by 5 bases and J by 7 bases, with 15 bases left in between. This CDR3 has 14 amino acids. CDR3 protein: CASSEQLSIQPQHF. The DNA of the CDR3 is TGTGCCAGTAGTGAACAGCTATCCATACAGCCCCAGCATTTT.

This sequence joins TRBV5-1 and TRBJ2-2; D unclear. Germline CDR1 reads SGHRS; CDR2 reads YFSETQ. The V end was cut by 3 bases, the J end by 0 bases, with 9 bases between. The CDR3 runs 15 residues. CDR3 sequence (DNA): TGCGCCAGCAGCTCCCGGACCACGAACACCGGGGAGCTGTTTTTT. This codes for CASSSRTTNTGELFF.

The rearrangement links TRBV5-1 to TRBJ2-7; weak D call: TRBD2 (6 bases). This CDR3 region has 17 residues. The V gene lost 4 bases and the J gene lost 0 bases, with 20 bases spanning the gap. The germline CDR1 and CDR2 sequences are SGHRS and YFSETQ. CDR3: CASSTLSGTLSSYEQYF. In nucleotides, the CDR3 is TGCGCCAGCAGCACCCTATCCGGGACTCTTAGCTCCTACGAGCAGTACTTC.

The chain has TRBV30 and TRBJ2-5; 7 bases align to TRBD1. In germline, CDR1 is GTSNPN, CDR2 SVGIG (reference sequence). The length of the CDR3 is 15 residues. J gave up 3 bases and V 4 bases, and 11 bases lay outside the gene matches. CDR3: CAWTPGQTFKETQYF. The CDR3 coding sequence is TGTGCCTGGACTCCGGGACAGACTTTCAAAGAGACCCAGTACTTC.

This clone was recorded once. V is TRBV5-1 and J is TRBJ1-2; 7 nucleotides align to TRBD1. This CDR3 contains 14 residues. V dropped 3 bases and J dropped 5; count of bases not matched to a gene: 7. Germline values: CDR1 SGHRS, CDR2 YFSETQ. CDR3 region: CASSYEGAEYGYTF. CDR3 sequence (DNA): TGCGCCAGCAGCTATGAGGGGGCGGAATATGGCTACACCTTC.

The rearrangement links TRBV30 to TRBJ1-5; 9 bases map to TRBD1. With V trimmed by 5 bases and J by 2 bases, 10 bases remained unmatched. From germline, CDR1 is GTSNPN and CDR2 SVGIG (reference sequence). The CDR3 contains 16 residues. The CDR3 region is CAWDRGRVVGNQPQHF. CDR3 sequence (DNA): TGTGCCTGGGACAGGGGGAGGGTCGTGGGCAATCAGCCCCAGCATTTT.

The V and J genes are TRBV7-6 and TRBJ1-6; D unclear. V dropped 1 base and J dropped 7 bases, with 11 bases sitting between them. The CDR3 covers 15 residues. The germline V gene has CDR1 SGHVS and CDR2 FNYEAQ. The CDR3 DNA reads as TGTGCCAGCAGCTTAGTTTCGCAGGCGAATTCACCCCTCCACTTT. Protein product: CASSLVSQANSPLHF.

The rearrangement uses TRBV28 and TRBJ1-1; 7 bases map to TRBD1. This CDR3 has 15 amino acids. V was pared by 7 bases and J by 0 bases, with 8 bases of the junction left unmatched. Germline CDR1 reads MDHEN; CDR2 reads SYDVKM. The CDR3 loop reads CASTRQGPMNTEAFF. Written as DNA, the CDR3 is TGTGCCAGCACCAGACAGGGTCCGATGAACACTGAAGCTTTCTTT.